This TCR beta chain was sequenced during a study of metastatic and nonmetastatic thyroid tumors (dated by TCRdb to 2018 to 2021). Background on the whole study: Repertoires from peripheral blood and from tumor or nodule tissue samples of malignant and benign thyroid patients were compared.

As concerns this clone: This receptor's antigen is unknown. There are no base qualities to consult, and no much larger clone falls within one base.

No patient had received any treatment before thyroid surgery. Patient clinical samples collected from the early 2010s to the late 2010s were retrospectively analysed using T-cell receptor beta sequencing. From a lookup of the germline V gene, CDR1 and CDR2 are MNHNS and SASEGT. The CDR3 covers 15 residues, taking in both the cysteine and the phenylalanine. CDR3 DNA only is kept here, 45 bases in frame from base 1. The paper as a whole reports these results and caveats: In both blood and tumor samples, TCR beta diversity was reported to be significantly higher in malignant tumors than in benign nodules.

The library was produced with PCR. The sequencing machine was an Illumina HiSeq 4000. High-throughput sequencing was used to profile the TCR beta-chain CDR3 region of each patient. The source study handled its data this way. CDR3 differences across clinicopathological groups were used to build a classifier for discriminating distant-metastatic papillary thyroid cancer patients. The Shannon index was used to assess repertoire diversity, and the Morisita-Horn index was used to assess tumor-blood repertoire similarity. Clones were called with MiXCR by TCRdb after fastp trimmed the public reads at Q25, and only in-frame beta chains were retained. For this entry, the V and J calls and clone size follow TCRdb and not the study's own pipeline. For this sample there are about 20,000 clones; around 30% appear just once. The ten largest clones add up to roughly 16% of the sample.

The sequenced sample was tumor tissue. The TCR comes from a female donor with papillary thyroid cancer or a benign thyroid nodule (not recorded which). Some clones in this sample may be carry-over from other donors' samples. The V and J genes are TRBV6-1 and TRBJ2-5, and TRBD2 aligns with 10 junction nucleotides. The end of the DNA is better explained by TRBJ2-1, so the J call may be wrong. The CDR3: CASSGSSGGYNEQFF. The DNA reads TGTGCCAGCAGTGGGTCTAGCGGGGGATACAATGAGCAGTTCTTC.